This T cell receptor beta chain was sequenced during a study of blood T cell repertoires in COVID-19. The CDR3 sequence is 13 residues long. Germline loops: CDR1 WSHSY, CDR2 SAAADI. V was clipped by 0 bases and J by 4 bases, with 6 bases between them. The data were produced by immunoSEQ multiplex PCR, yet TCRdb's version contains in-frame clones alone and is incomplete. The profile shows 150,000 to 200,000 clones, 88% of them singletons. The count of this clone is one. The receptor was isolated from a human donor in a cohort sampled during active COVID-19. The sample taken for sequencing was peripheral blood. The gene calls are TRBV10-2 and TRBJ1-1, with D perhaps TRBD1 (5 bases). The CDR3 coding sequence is TGCGCCAGCAGTGAGTCAAGGGGCACTGAAGCTTTCTTT. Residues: CASSESRGTEAFF.